Included here is one T cell receptor beta chain sequence, with context. This clone appeared a single time. Its recognized antigen is unknown. Per-base qualities were not stored, and no clone one base away is much larger. The data derive from a study of shared clonotypes between healthy human individuals (dated by TCRdb to 2020 to 2021). Turning to the overall study: A few men and a couple of women, aged 18 to 49 years, made up the cohort. For each donor, three plates each were used for CD4 naive and CD4 memory, two plates were used for CD8 naive, and one plate was used for CD8 memory. The study deeply sequenced blood TCR repertoires of five healthy adults to estimate repertoire size and the extent of clonotype sharing between individuals. Different laboratories and diverse techniques were used to prepare libraries and sequence TCR repertoires, to increase sequencing depth and limit assay-specific biases. Between about 0.8 and 8.9 billion PBMCs per donor were obtained by leukapheresis.

Paper-wide results and their limitations: The small number of donors limited the genetic and exposure-history diversity represented. Larger estimated clonotype richness was generally found for naive subsets than for memory subsets. Sampling was limited to blood, and TCR repertoires in tissue likely differ from TCR repertoires in blood. Roughly 5.2% of naive CD4, 3.5% of naive CD8, roughly 2.4% of memory CD4, and 0.35% to 0.5% of memory CD8 clonotypes were shared across four donors. Pairwise subsampling led to the expectation that sequencing depth would affect the degree of clonotype sharing among donors. Compared with non-shared clonotypes, clonotypes shared by all four sorted-subset donors had higher generation probabilities. Incomplete sequencing was indicated by rarefaction of sorted-subset datasets, despite the large sequencing depth.

The donors were healthy, HIV-negative adults with no recently reported acute infections or vaccinations. All donors were Caucasian adults living in Nashville, Tennessee, USA. CD4+ T cells were enriched through magnetic negative selection, after which naive cells were positively selected on CD45RA and the remaining negative fraction served as the memory subset. After blood collection by leukapheresis, PBMCs were isolated using Ficoll-Histopaque density gradient centrifugation and then cryopreserved in the vapor phase of liquid nitrogen. Analytical flow cytometry was used to check the purity and quantity of each magnetically sorted T cell population. From each sorted fraction, genomic DNA was isolated and quantified by UV absorbance on a Nanodrop 2000c. From the cysteine through the phenylalanine, the CDR3 covers 16 amino acids. The entry retains the CDR3 DNA only, 48 bases that are in frame from base 1. CDR1 is given as MDHEN and CDR2 as SYDVKM, both from the germline V gene. V drops 2 bases and J drops 2 bases, leaving 10 bases in between.

Using the deep immunoSEQ assay, TCR CDR3 regions were amplified from genomic DNA by multiplex PCR. For each cell subset, the extracted genomic DNA was distributed evenly across all wells of several immunoSEQ 96-well plates, and each plate served as one replicate. For sorted subsets, 200 to 250 ng of genomic DNA, equivalent to 25,000 to 35,000 T cell genomes, went into each replicate PCR. The purified libraries were quantified using a Qubit 3.0 fluorometer, sized with a Bioanalyzer 2100, and then quantified again using the KAPA Library Quantification kit. A separate single-read 150-cycle Illumina NextSeq 550 flow cell was used to sequence each immunoSEQ 96-well plate. The paper's data handling went like this. Because only junctional sequences without quality scores were contained in the immunoSEQ output, filtering matching that applied to full-length reads could not be performed. To assign V/J genes and CDR3, sequences were annotated using PyIR, a Python wrapper for IgBLAST v1.9, with IMGT germline references. Reads were filtered out if the reads had weak V/J assignments (E-value above 1e-6), no CDR3, stop codons, out-of-frame junctions, or ambiguous translated residues. V3J clonotypes were defined as sequences sharing an identical inferred V gene, J gene, and CDR3 amino acid sequence. Percentage overlap between repertoires was computed as shared unique clonotypes divided by the size of the smaller repertoire. Repertoire richness was assessed with RTK rarefaction, the Chao1 estimator, and Recon v2.1 estimates of unobserved clonotypes. Generation probabilities were computed with OLGA for all TCRbeta clonotypes obtained by the gDNA method from several donors. The source is immuneACCESS, and TCRdb retained only in-frame sequences with V and J called. Part of the clones is not carried over; for the studies checked, unresolved V genes explain less than half of this, and the remainder is unexplained. That table is the source of V, J and clone size, and D and trimming were worked out from the DNA. The sample table contains more than 2,000,000 clones; only one count was recorded for 85% to 95% of them. 0.35% to 0.5% of the sample goes to the ten largest clones.

The receptor chain draws on TRBV28 and TRBJ2-6, with the D gene not clear enough to name. The sequence came from a man in his late teens or twenties in good health. Some clones in this sample may be carry-over from other donors' samples. The sequenced material came from naive CD4+ T cells from PBMCs. The sample's cell subset or site label, decoded: CD45RA+ positively selected. At the DNA level, the sequence is TGTGCCAGCAGTTTAGGTGCGCGCCCTGGGGCCAACGTCCTGACTTTC. This encodes CASSLGARPGANVLTF. The full variable domain, completed from the reference TRBV28 and TRBJ2-6 proteins outside the CDR3, reads DVKVTQSSRYLVKRTGEKVFLECVQDMDHENMFWYRQDPGLGLRLIYFSYDVKMKEKGDIPEGYSVSREKKERFSLILESASTNQTSMYLCASSLGARPGANVLTFGAGSRLTVL.